These 19 T cell receptor beta chains share one sample of origin, sequenced in a study of blood T cell repertoires in COVID-19. The method was immunoSEQ multiplex PCR; TCRdb's version includes in-frame clones alone and lacks a portion of them. The data contain roughly 420,000 clones, 88% of them singletons. Input material: PBMCs or T cells enriched from blood (not recorded which). Every receptor here comes from a woman in her twenties or thirties with acute COVID-19.

The gene calls are TRBV7-7 and TRBJ2-5; TRBD1 matches at 7 bases. CDR1 is SSHAT, CDR2 FNYEAQ, per germline (reference sequence). The length of the CDR3 is 15 residues. Losses at the gene ends were 3 bases for V and 5 bases for J; bases not matched to a gene: 9. As DNA, the CDR3 is TGTGCCAGCAGCTTCAACAGGGGCGTGGGGGAGACCCAGTACTTC. Residues: CASSFNRGVGETQYF.

CDR3 in amino acids: CASSPRPQVTDTQYF. The CDR3 DNA sequence: TGTGCCAGCAGCCCGAGACCGCAGGTCACAGATACGCAGTATTTT. This chain joins TRBV7-9 and TRBJ2-3; no clear D gene. The germline V gene has CDR1 SEHNR and CDR2 FQNEAQ (reference sequence). The CDR3 sequence is 15 residues long. V lost 5 bases to trimming and J lost 2 bases, with 14 bases between them.

The chain is built from TRBV30 and TRBJ2-6; D call uncertain. From germline, CDR1 is GTSNPN and CDR2 SVGIG (reference sequence). With 4 bases removed from V and 0 bases from J, the gap between germline ends came to 22 bases. This CDR3 has 19 residues. CDR3 residues: CAWTSYSSARSSGANVLTF. DNA for the CDR3: TGTGCCTGGACCTCTTACTCGTCGGCCCGGAGCTCTGGGGCCAACGTCCTGACTTTC.

The chain employs TRBV30 and TRBJ1-1; maybe TRBD1 (5 bases). CDR3 length equals 11 residues. The V gene's germline CDR1 is GTSNPN and CDR2 SVGIG (reference sequence). V lost 2 bases and J 7 bases, leaving 8 bases between the germline ends. CDR3 nucleotide sequence: TGTGCCTGGAGTCCTGACAGTGAAGCTTTCTTT. Amino acid sequence: CAWSPDSEAFF.

The chain employs TRBV9 and TRBJ2-5, with 8 nucleotides matching TRBD2. The CDR3 extends over 15 amino acids. Germline CDR1 is SGDLS and CDR2 is YYNGEE. V gave up 0 bases and J gave up 5 bases; unmatched junction bases: 6. The CDR3 loop reads CASSVAGGGFETQYF. DNA for the CDR3: TGTGCCAGCAGCGTAGCCGGGGGGGGCTTTGAGACCCAGTACTTC.

The rearrangement joins TRBV4-1 to TRBJ2-1; 11 bases are a match to TRBD2. V gave up 0 bases and J gave up 3 bases; unmatched junction bases: 10. The germline gives CDR1 MGHRA, CDR2 YSYEKL. The CDR3 consists of 19 residues. CDR3 residues: CASSQDDPLAGGYYNEQFF. The CDR3 coding sequence is TGCGCCAGCAGCCAAGATGACCCTCTAGCGGGGGGATACTACAATGAGCAGTTCTTC.

The rearrangement uses TRBV9 and TRBJ2-3, with 8 bases fitting TRBD2. The CDR3 length is 14 residues. Germline V gives CDR1 SGDLS, CDR2 YYNGEE. Trimming took 4 bases from V and 5 from J; bases not matched to a gene: 6. CDR3 DNA: TGTGCCAGCAGCCCCCCGGGGGGGCAAGATACGCAGTATTTT. It is translated as CASSPPGGQDTQYF. The complete variable domain, with remaining parts taken from reference TRBV9 and TRBJ2-3, reads DSGVTQTPKHLITATGQRVTLRCSPRSGDLSVYWYQQSLDQGLQFLIQYYNGEERAKGNILERFSAQQFPDLHSELNLSSLELGDSALYFCASSPPGGQDTQYFGPGTRLTVL.

The V and J genes are TRBV12-5 and TRBJ1-4; D call uncertain. Germline V lookup: CDR1 LGHNT, CDR2 FRNRAP. The CDR3 spans 13 residues. V lost 3 bases and J 5 bases, leaving 7 bases between the germline ends. This chain's CDR3 is CASGLRRNEKLFF. In DNA, the CDR3 is TGTGCTAGTGGTTTACGGAGGAATGAAAAACTGTTTTTT.

The rearrangement uses TRBV5-1 and TRBJ2-5; 13 nucleotides align to TRBD2. The CDR3 spans 18 residues. CDR1 is SGHRS, CDR2 YFSETQ, per germline. With V trimmed by 4 bases and J by 5 bases, 14 bases remained unmatched. CDR3: CASSPDGLAGEQRETQYF. Written as DNA, the CDR3 is TGCGCCAGCAGCCCGGACGGACTAGCGGGGGAGCAACGGGAGACCCAGTACTTC.

This sequence joins TRBV7-9 and TRBJ2-5; tentatively, D is TRBD2 (7 bases). The CDR3 contains 16 residues. CDR1 and CDR2 (germline): SEHNR, FQNEAQ (reference sequence). V gave up 7 bases and J gave up 1 base, with 19 bases separating them. The CDR3 nucleotides are TGTGCCAGCAATCGCGGGCGGGGGCGGGCCCAAGAGACCCAGTACTTC. It encodes CASNRGRGRAQETQYF. Looking up the rest from reference TRBV7-9 and TRBJ2-5 gives the full variable domain: DTGVSQNPRHKITKRGQNVTFRCDPISEHNRLYWYRQTLGQGPEFLTYFQNEAQLEKSRLLSDRFSAERPKGSFSTLEIQRTEQGDSAMYLCASNRGRGRAQETQYFGPGTRLLVL.

The genes are TRBV19 and TRBJ1-1, with D unclear. Trimming left V 1 base short and J 0 bases short, with 12 bases between. The CDR3 length is 16 residues. Germline V lookup: CDR1 LNHDA, CDR2 SQIVND (reference sequence). The CDR3 DNA sequence: TGTGCCAGTAGTATAGTGGGAGGCGGGATGAACACTGAAGCTTTCTTT. Translation: CASSIVGGGMNTEAFF.

In its sample, this clone was seen a few times. The chain links TRBV10-3 to TRBJ1-1; 10 bases line up with TRBD1. This CDR3 is 17 amino acids long. CDR1 ENHRY and CDR2 SYGVKD come from the germline V gene. Losses at the gene ends were 5 bases for V and 4 bases for J; bases not matched to a gene: 13. CDR3 DNA sequence: TGTGCCATCAGTCAGACAGGGGGCGACTTTGGCATCACTGAAGCTTTCTTT. Its translation: CAISQTGGDFGITEAFF.

The chain is built from TRBV30 and TRBJ2-7, with a weak D call TRBD1 (5 bases). The V end was cut by 4 bases, the J end by 0 bases, with 10 bases between. Germline CDR1 and CDR2: GTSNPN and SVGIG (reference sequence). The CDR3 is 13 residues long. CDR3 coding DNA: TGTGCCTGGACATACAGGAACTCCTACGAGCAGTACTTC. Protein: CAWTYRNSYEQYF.

The chain recombines TRBV7-9 with TRBJ2-7; perhaps TRBD1 as D (5 bases). This CDR3 contains 12 residues. The germline V and J ends were trimmed by 5 bases and 6 bases, with 11 bases remaining between them. Germline V gene lookup returns CDR1 SEHNR and CDR2 FQNEAQ (reference sequence). CDR3 sequence (DNA): TGTGCCAGCAGCCTAGACAGTGCCGAGCAGTACTTC. This sequence encodes CASSLDSAEQYF.

V and J are TRBV4-1 and TRBJ2-1, with TRBD2 matching 11 bases. After removal of 5 bases from V and 9 bases from J, the junction contained 15 bases not matched to a gene. In germline, CDR1 is MGHRA, CDR2 YSYEKL. This CDR3 comprises 17 residues. This CDR3 reads CASSSQGVAGGPSEQFF. For the CDR3, the DNA is TGCGCCAGCAGCTCCCAGGGGGTAGCGGGGGGGCCAAGTGAGCAGTTCTTC.

This chain connects TRBV10-1 to TRBJ1-6; the D gene is possibly TRBD1 (5 bases). The CDR3 runs to 16 residues. Germline V gene sequence: CDR1 WNHNN, CDR2 SYGVQD (reference sequence). V lost 2 bases to trimming and J lost 8 bases, with 16 bases between them. The CDR3 sequence: CASSEGGRGTDSPLHF. In DNA, the CDR3 is TGCGCCAGCAGTGAGGGCGGGAGGGGAACGGATTCACCCCTCCACTTT.

This chain joins TRBV10-1 and TRBJ2-7; no clear D. The CDR3 spans 13 residues. Germline CDR1 and CDR2: WNHNN and SYGVQD (reference sequence). V gave up 6 bases and J gave up 6 bases, with 15 bases separating them. The CDR3 region is CASSIRSGGEQYF. The CDR3 nucleotides are TGCGCCAGCAGCATCCGTTCGGGTGGCGAGCAGTACTTC.

The chain joins TRBV7-6 to TRBJ2-7, with no clear D. Trimming took 4 bases from V and 0 from J, leaving 7 bases between them. Germline assignment: CDR1 SGHVS and CDR2 FNYEAQ. There are 13 residues in the CDR3. This chain's CDR3 is CASSSSGSYEQYF. For the CDR3, the DNA is TGTGCCAGCAGCTCCTCAGGCTCCTACGAGCAGTACTTC.

V is TRBV4-2 and J is TRBJ2-7, with D possibly being TRBD2 (7 bases). The CDR3 runs 16 residues. Germline V gene data show CDR1 as LGHNA and CDR2 as YNFKEQ. Between the trimmed V and J ends, which lost 0 bases and 0 bases, there was a span of 12 bases. CDR3 sequence: CASSQETGGLSYEQYF. The CDR3 coding sequence is TGTGCCAGCAGCCAAGAGACCGGGGGGCTCTCCTACGAGCAGTACTTC.